One and the same sample provided the 22 T cell receptor beta chains below, sequenced in a study of siplizumab effects on memory and regulatory T cells. TCRdb's table, derived via immunoSEQ multiplex PCR, lists solely in-frame clones and lacks some. The sample comprises about 110,000 clones, roughly 92% of which are singletons, and around 1.3% rests with the top ten. The sample was CD4+ T cells sorted from blood. The receptors derive from a human donor in good health.

The chain couples TRBV5-4 to TRBJ2-7; 8 bases align to TRBD2. V shed 5 bases and J 0 bases; nucleotides not matched to a gene: 4. This CDR3 comprises 14 residues. Germline V gene data show CDR1 as SGHNT and CDR2 as YYREEE (reference sequence). In DNA, the CDR3 is TGTGCCAGCAGTCCGGGAGGGGGCTCCTACGAGCAGTACTTC. Its translation is CASSPGGGSYEQYF.

This chain's CDR3 is CASSLGGSGTGLNTEAFF. The CDR3 DNA reads as TGTGCCAGCAGCTTAGGTGGTTCTGGGACAGGGCTTAACACTGAAGCTTTCTTT. The V and J genes are TRBV11-3 and TRBJ1-1; 9 nucleotides align to TRBD1. Trimming took 1 base from V and 2 from J; bases not matched to a gene: 11. Germline V gene lookup returns CDR1 SGHNT and CDR2 YENEEA. CDR3 length equals 18 residues. The full variable domain, rest sourced from reference TRBV11-3 and TRBJ1-1, is EAGVVQSPRYKIIEKKQPVAFWCNPISGHNTLYWYLQNLGQGPELLIRYENEEAVDDSQLPKDRFSAERLKGVDSTLKIQPAELGDSAVYLCASSLGGSGTGLNTEAFFGQGTRLTVV.

This clone has a single count. The same CDR3 is also encoded by other DNA sequences in this sample. The genes are TRBV7-9 and TRBJ1-5; D not resolved. The V gene lost 1 base and the J gene lost 1 base, with 5 bases spanning the gap. The germline V gene has CDR1 SEHNR and CDR2 FQNEAQ (reference sequence). The CDR3 runs to 14 residues. DNA of the CDR3: TGTGCCAGCAGCTTAGGAGCGAGCAATCAGCCCCAGCATTTT. Its protein is CASSLGASNQPQHF. The variable domain in full, with the rest retrieved from reference TRBV7-9 and TRBJ1-5, is DTGVSQNPRHKITKRGQNVTFRCDPISEHNRLYWYRQTLGQGPEFLTYFQNEAQLEKSRLLSDRFSAERPKGSFSTLEIQRTEQGDSAMYLCASSLGASNQPQHFGDGTRLSIL.

This sequence joins TRBV6-5 and TRBJ1-5; D possibly corresponds to TRBD1 (6 bases). V lost 2 bases to trimming and J lost 6 bases, with 11 bases between them. CDR1 MNHEY and CDR2 SVGAGI come from the germline V gene. The CDR3 has 14 amino acids. The CDR3 nucleotides read TGTGCCAGCAGTTACCGTACAGGGAGTCAGCCCCAGCATTTT. Translating gives CASSYRTGSQPQHF.

The chain is built from TRBV11-1 and TRBJ2-5, with D unresolved. CDR1 is SGHAT and CDR2 is FQDESV in the germline V gene (reference sequence). The CDR3 has 13 amino acids. Trimming cost V 6 bases and J 5 bases, with 13 bases left between them. CDR3 nucleotide sequence: TGTGCCAGCAGAGCGTCTGCACGGGAGACCCAGTACTTC. Its protein product is CASRASARETQYF.

The chain combines TRBV9 with TRBJ2-5; 7 bases align to TRBD2. Germline CDR1 and CDR2: SGDLS and YYNGEE. J was trimmed by 1 base and V by 3 bases; bases with no gene match: 0. This CDR3 contains 13 residues. The CDR3 nucleotides are TGTGCCAGCAGCGCGGGGGGCCAAGAGACCCAGTACTTC. This gives the protein CASSAGGQETQYF.

This clone was seen only a few times. The chain is built from TRBV5-1 and TRBJ1-1, with D possibly being TRBD1 (5 bases). The CDR3 loop spans 13 amino acids. Between the trimmed V and J ends, which lost 7 bases and 4 bases, there was a span of 14 bases. Germline lookup yields CDR1 SGHRS and CDR2 YFSETQ. The CDR3 DNA is TGCGCCAGCGCCAGGGAGGGTGGCACTGAAGCTTTCTTT. Its protein product is CASAREGGTEAFF.

V usage is TRBV18 and J usage is TRBJ2-5; D is possibly TRBD2 (5 bases). CDR3 length equals 13 residues. The V end was cut by 2 bases, the J end by 5 bases, with 9 bases between. Germline values: CDR1 KGHSH, CDR2 LQKENI. The CDR3 DNA reads TGTGCCAGCTCACCAGGGAGCTGGGAGACCCAGTACTTC. Amino acids: CASSPGSWETQYF.

The chain uses TRBV2 and TRBJ2-3; D uncertain. The CDR3 loop spans 14 amino acids. Trimming took 4 bases from V and 6 from J, leaving 14 bases between them. CDR1 SNHLY and CDR2 FYNNEI come from the germline V gene. In nucleotides, the CDR3 is TGTGCCAGCAGTGTACTACCGGAGCTCGATACGCAGTATTTT. As protein: CASSVLPELDTQYF.

The sample holds one count of this clone. V gene TRBV7-3 combines with J gene TRBJ2-2; 11 bases line up with TRBD1. The CDR3 length is 18 residues. The V segment lost 3 bases and the J segment 5 bases; nucleotides outside the gene matches: 11. Per the germline V gene, CDR1 is SGHTA and CDR2 is FQGTGA. The CDR3 here is CASSLTGQGAPRTGELFF. As DNA, the CDR3 is TGTGCCAGCAGCTTGACTGGACAGGGGGCGCCGAGAACCGGGGAGCTGTTTTTT.

The J gene is TRBJ1-1, the V gene TRBV7-3, with D tentatively TRBD1 (5 bases). This CDR3 is 15 amino acids long. The germline gives CDR1 SGHTA, CDR2 FQGTGA. Trimming stripped 2 bases from V and 1 base from J, with 11 bases between. CDR3 loop: CASSLSGTSNTEAFF. CDR3 coding DNA: TGTGCCAGCAGCTTATCCGGGACTTCGAACACTGAAGCTTTCTTT.

V gene TRBV7-9 combines with J gene TRBJ1-1, with D unresolved. This CDR3 region has 15 residues. The V gene's germline CDR1 is SEHNR and CDR2 FQNEAQ (reference sequence). With 1 base removed from V and 1 base from J, the gap between germline ends came to 10 bases. The CDR3, as DNA: TGTGCCAGCAGCTTAGGCGGGCGCCGGAACACTGAAGCTTTCTTT. Protein: CASSLGGRRNTEAFF.

The V gene is TRBV18, the J gene TRBJ2-7, with D possibly matching TRBD1 (6 bases). CDR3 size: 13 residues. Trimming removed 6 bases from V and 2 bases from J, with 11 bases in between. Germline V gene lookup returns CDR1 KGHSH and CDR2 LQKENI. Here the CDR3 DNA reads TGTGCCAGCTCCCCTAGACAGGCCTACGAGCAGTACTTC. Translation: CASSPRQAYEQYF. Drawing the rest from reference TRBV18 and TRBJ2-7, the complete variable domain is NAGVMQNPRHLVRRRGQEARLRCSPMKGHSHVYWYRQLPEEGLKFMVYLQKENIIDESGMPKERFSAEFPKEGPSILRIQQVVRGDSAAYFCASSPRQAYEQYFGPGTRLTVT.

Worth noting for this clone: The same CDR3 also results from other DNA sequences found in this sample. V gene TRBV9 combines with J gene TRBJ2-1, with D possibly being TRBD2 (5 bases). Germline V lookup: CDR1 SGDLS, CDR2 YYNGEE. The germline V and J ends were trimmed by 3 bases and 10 bases, with 17 bases remaining between them. The CDR3 spans 14 residues. CDR3 DNA: TGTGCCAGCAGCGAGACCAGCGGCTTATCAGAGCAGTTCTTC. Protein: CASSETSGLSEQFF.

This rearrangement joins TRBV5-1 to TRBJ1-2; TRBD1 is a possible D gene (6 bases). The germline CDR1 and CDR2 sequences are SGHRS and YFSETQ. V dropped 3 bases and J dropped 5 bases, with 26 bases sitting between them. The CDR3 length is 18 residues. CDR3 residues: CASSSGTLEDPLGYGYTF. For the CDR3, the DNA is TGCGCCAGCAGCTCAGGGACACTCGAGGACCCCCTAGGGTATGGCTACACCTTC.

The chain couples TRBV5-5 to TRBJ1-2; TRBD1 agrees at 7 bases. Per germline, CDR1 SGHKS and CDR2 YYEKEE (reference sequence). The CDR3 consists of 15 residues. The V and J ends lost 0 bases and 4 bases, in that order; junction bases with no gene match: 6. CDR3 DNA sequence: TGTGCCAGCAGCTTGGATGCGCGGGACAGCTATGGCTACACCTTC. This gives the protein CASSLDARDSYGYTF.

The chain is built from TRBV6-1 and TRBJ1-1; 7 bases are a match to TRBD1. V gave up 3 bases and J gave up 3 bases; unmatched junction bases: 4. The CDR3 extends over 14 amino acids. Looked up from germline, CDR1 is MNHNS and CDR2 is SASEGT. This CDR3 reads CASSETGRYTEAFF. The DNA of the CDR3 is TGTGCCAGCAGTGAGACAGGGAGATACACTGAAGCTTTCTTT.

V usage is TRBV6-6 and J usage is TRBJ2-7; no clear D gene. V was trimmed by 6 bases and J by 0 bases, leaving 9 bases between them. Germline lookup yields CDR1 MNHNY and CDR2 SVGAGI (reference sequence). The CDR3 runs 13 residues. CDR3 loop: CASRFLSSYEQYF. The CDR3 bases are TGTGCCAGCAGGTTTCTTAGCTCCTACGAGCAGTACTTC.

DNA of the CDR3: TGTGCCAGCAGCAAAACGAGGGGGAGCACAGATACGCAGTATTTT. Its translation is CASSKTRGSTDTQYF. This chain connects TRBV21-1 to TRBJ2-3; the table names TRBD1, a call not compared with the DNA. TRBV21-1 is a pseudogene locus. There are 15 residues in the CDR3.

This rearrangement joins TRBV7-9 to TRBJ1-4; a possible D gene is TRBD1 (5 bases). The germline V gene has CDR1 SEHNR and CDR2 FQNEAQ (reference sequence). CDR3 length: 12 amino acids. V lost 11 bases, J lost 5 bases, and 12 bases lay in between. CDR3 in DNA: TGTGCCGCGACAGACCAAAATGAAAAACTGTTTTTT. It yields the protein CAATDQNEKLFF.

This chain uses TRBV16 with TRBJ2-7; perhaps TRBD2 as D (6 bases). The V gene lost 1 base and the J gene lost 3 bases, with 13 bases spanning the gap. This CDR3 contains 15 residues. Germline CDR1 and CDR2: KGHSY and FQNENV. The CDR3 region is CASSQYGRGGYEQYF. DNA of the CDR3: TGTGCCAGCAGCCAATACGGGAGAGGAGGCTACGAGCAGTACTTC. Looking up the rest from reference TRBV16 and TRBJ2-7 gives the full variable domain: GEEVAQTPKHLVRGEGQKAKLYCAPIKGHSYVFWYQQVLKNEFKFLISFQNENVFDETGMPKERFSAKCLPNSPCSLEIQATKLEDSAVYFCASSQYGRGGYEQYFGPGTRLTVT.

The rearrangement uses TRBV19 and TRBJ2-2; 8 nucleotides agree with TRBD1. The germline gives CDR1 LNHDA, CDR2 SQIVND (reference sequence). Trimming removed 7 bases from V and 7 bases from J; junction bases left unmatched: 11. The CDR3 consists of 15 residues. CDR3 coding DNA: TGTGCCAGTAACCCTTCAGGGGGCGCAAACGGGGAGCTGTTTTTT. Translating it yields CASNPSGGANGELFF.